The clone carrying this T cell receptor (beta chain) was counted once. Antigen specificity is unknown. Trimming left V 4 bases short and J 2 bases short, with 15 bases between. The CDR3 has 15 residues. Germline V lookup: CDR1 SGHKS, CDR2 YYEKEE (reference sequence). The data belong to a study of graft-versus-host responses after intestinal transplantation. The wider study: The transplants performed in recipients were multivisceral, liver-intestinal, or isolated intestinal. The recipients all started with anti-thymocyte globulin induction and then took tacrolimus and steroids for roughly three years.

The table came from immunoSEQ multiplex PCR; TCRdb's copy has only in-frame clones and leaves some out. There are roughly 99,000 clones in the sample; roughly 87% occur only once, and about 0.7% lies in the top ten. General study findings and limits: Early post-transplant HvG declines tracked with peak circulating GvH clone levels. The presence of high graft-versus-host to host-versus-graft clonal ratios in allografts characterized patients with graft-donor T cell macrochimerism.

This TCR derives from a human donor who was the organ donor for an intestinal transplant. Material: unstimulated CD4+ T cells sorted from spleen or lymph node cells, obtained before transplant. This sequence joins TRBV5-5 and TRBJ1-1; D remains unclear. The CDR3 here is CASSLRSSANTEAFF. As DNA, the CDR3 is TGTGCCAGCAGCCTACGATCGTCCGCTAACACTGAAGCTTTCTTT.